These T cell receptor beta chains were read from a single sample in a study of response to subunit inactivated influenza vaccine. TCRdb used MiXCR to reprocess the RT-PCR reads, holding one entry per CDR3 protein. The top ten hold around 9.9% of the sample, which has about 180,000 distinct CDR3 sequences, 7.5% to 10% seen once. The sequenced sample was non-naive T cells sorted from PBMCs, obtained on the day of vaccination. These receptors originate from a man aged 45 to 65 who received an inactivated influenza vaccine. Each CDR3 is given with its conserved first and last residue. Each record gives: J gene, V gene, CDR3 protein.

TRBJ2-1,TRBV11-1,CASSPRANEQFF
TRBJ1-4,TRBV20-1,CSAISGSDEKLFF
TRBJ2-2,TRBV12-3/TRBV12-4,CATGGTSGSTGELFF
TRBJ2-7,TRBV5-1,CASSFQGLDEQYF
TRBJ2-4,TRBV7-9,CASSYGPGQGLF
TRBJ2-5,TRBV7-2,CACSPGGPATQYF
TRBJ1-5,TRBV2,CASRPGTTNQPQHF
TRBJ2-7,TRBV20-1,CSARPGLAVSEQYF
TRBJ2-5,TRBV12-3/TRBV12-4,CASSKPGPQETQYF
TRBJ2-7,TRBV4-3,CASSQGDGHYEQYF
TRBJ2-1,TRBV20-1,CSVAGPADVKQFF